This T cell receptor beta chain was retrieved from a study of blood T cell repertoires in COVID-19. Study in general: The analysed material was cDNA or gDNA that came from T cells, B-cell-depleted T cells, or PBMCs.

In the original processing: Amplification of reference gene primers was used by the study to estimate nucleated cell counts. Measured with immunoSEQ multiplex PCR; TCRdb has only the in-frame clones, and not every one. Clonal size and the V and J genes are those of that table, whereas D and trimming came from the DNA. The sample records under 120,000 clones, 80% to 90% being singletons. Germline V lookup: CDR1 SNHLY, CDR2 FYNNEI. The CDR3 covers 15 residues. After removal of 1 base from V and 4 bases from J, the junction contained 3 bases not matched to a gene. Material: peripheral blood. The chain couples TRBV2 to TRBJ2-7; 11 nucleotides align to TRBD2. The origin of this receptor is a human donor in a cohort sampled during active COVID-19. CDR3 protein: CASSEGGLAEYEQYF. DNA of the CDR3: TGTGCCAGCAGTGAAGGGGGACTAGCGGAATACGAGCAGTACTTC.